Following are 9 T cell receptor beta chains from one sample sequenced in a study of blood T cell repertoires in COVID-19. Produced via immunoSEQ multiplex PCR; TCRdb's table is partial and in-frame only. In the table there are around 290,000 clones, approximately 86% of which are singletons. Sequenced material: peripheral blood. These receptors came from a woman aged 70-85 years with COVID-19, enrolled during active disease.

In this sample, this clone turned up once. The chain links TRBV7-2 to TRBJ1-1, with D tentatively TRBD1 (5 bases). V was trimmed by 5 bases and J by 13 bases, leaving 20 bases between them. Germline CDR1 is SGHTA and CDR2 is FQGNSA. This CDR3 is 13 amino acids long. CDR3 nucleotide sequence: TGTGCCAGCAGCGCCCGGCCCAGGGTAGGTGTTTTCTTT. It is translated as CASSARPRVGVFF. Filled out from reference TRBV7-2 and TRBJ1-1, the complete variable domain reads GAGVSQSPSNKVTEKGKDVELRCDPISGHTALYWYRQSLGQGLEFLIYFQGNSAPDKSGLPSDRFSAERTGGSVSTLTIQRTQQEDSAVYLCASSARPRVGVFFGQGTRLTVV.

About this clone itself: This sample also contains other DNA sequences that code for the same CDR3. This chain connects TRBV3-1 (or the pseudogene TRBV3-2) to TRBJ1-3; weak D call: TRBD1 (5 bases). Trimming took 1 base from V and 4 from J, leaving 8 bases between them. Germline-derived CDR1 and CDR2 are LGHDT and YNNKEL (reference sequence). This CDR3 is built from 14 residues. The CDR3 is CASSQGRAGNTIYF. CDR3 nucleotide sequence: TGTGCCAGCAGCCAAGGCAGGGCAGGAAACACCATATATTTT.

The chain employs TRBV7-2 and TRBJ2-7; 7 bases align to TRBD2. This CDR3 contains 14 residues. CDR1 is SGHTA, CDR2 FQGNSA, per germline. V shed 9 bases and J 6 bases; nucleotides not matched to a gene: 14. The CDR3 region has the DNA TGTGCCAGTACCCATGGGGGGGGGTTCGGCGAGCAGTACTTC. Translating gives CASTHGGGFGEQYF.

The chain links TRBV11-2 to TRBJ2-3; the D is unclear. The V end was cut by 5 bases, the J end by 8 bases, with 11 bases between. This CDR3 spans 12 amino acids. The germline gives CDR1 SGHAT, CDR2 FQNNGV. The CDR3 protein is CASSNLVGTQYF. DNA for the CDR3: TGTGCCAGCAGCAACTTGGTTGGTACGCAGTATTTT.

Here the CDR3 reads CSVTPTGEGTEAFF. Here the CDR3 DNA reads TGCAGCGTTACACCTACAGGGGAAGGAACTGAAGCTTTCTTT. The J gene is TRBJ1-1, the V gene TRBV29-1, with 7 nucleotides matching TRBD1. CDR1 is SQVTM, CDR2 ANQGSEA, per germline. The J segment lost 5 bases and the V segment lost 5 bases, leaving 11 bases of the junction unmatched. CDR3 length equals 14 residues.

The CDR3: CSVEDHRRAYGYTF. CDR3 sequence (DNA): TGCAGCGTTGAAGATCATCGGAGAGCTTATGGCTACACCTTC. The rearrangement uses TRBV29-1 and TRBJ1-2; D remains unclear. CDR3 length: 14 residues. Looked up from germline, CDR1 is SQVTM and CDR2 is ANQGSEA. The V gene lost 0 bases and the J gene lost 5 bases, with 13 bases spanning the gap.

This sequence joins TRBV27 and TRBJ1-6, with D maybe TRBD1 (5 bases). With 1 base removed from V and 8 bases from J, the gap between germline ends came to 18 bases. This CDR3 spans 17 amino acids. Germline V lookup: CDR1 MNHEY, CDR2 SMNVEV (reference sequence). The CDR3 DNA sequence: TGTGCCAGCAGTTTATGGCGGGGCTCTAAGCGTGATTCACCCCTCCACTTT. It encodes CASSLWRGSKRDSPLHF.

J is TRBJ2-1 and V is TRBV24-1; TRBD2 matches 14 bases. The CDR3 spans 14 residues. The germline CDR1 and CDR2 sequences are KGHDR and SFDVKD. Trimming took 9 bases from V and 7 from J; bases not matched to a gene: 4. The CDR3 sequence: CATAGTSGGNEQFF. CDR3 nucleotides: TGTGCCACCGCCGGGACTAGCGGGGGAAATGAGCAGTTCTTC.

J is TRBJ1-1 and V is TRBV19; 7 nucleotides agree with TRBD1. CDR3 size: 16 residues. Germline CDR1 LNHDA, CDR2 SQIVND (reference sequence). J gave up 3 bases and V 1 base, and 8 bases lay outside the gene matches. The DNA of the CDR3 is TGTGCCAGTAGTATAGGGGCGGGACAGCGAGACACTGAAGCTTTCTTT. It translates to CASSIGAGQRDTEAFF.